This entry concerns a single TCR beta chain. It lacks a known antigen. The input lacks base qualities; no much larger clone sits a single base away. The study profiled bulk TCR beta-chain repertoires in matched peripheral blood, tumor and adjacent normal breast tissue taken from some 17 patients with early-stage breast cancer. Before surgery, whole blood (about 5-10 mL) was collected into EDTA tubes and processed within 2 hours. Peripheral blood mononuclear cells were isolated by Ficoll-Paque centrifugation in SepMate-50 tubes. PBMCs were cryopreserved in roughly 90% FBS with roughly 10% DMSO in aliquots of about 1.7 to 4.5 million cells and stored in liquid nitrogen. The Qiagen AllPrep DNA/RNA Mini kit was used to extract genomic DNA. V is pared back by 5 bases and J by 4 bases, with 18 bases lying between the germline termini. Based on the germline V gene, the CDR1 and CDR2 sequences are MDHEN and SYDVKM. The CDR3 spans 15 residues, from the cysteine through the phenylalanine. CDR3 DNA is the only sequence kept; it has 45 bases, read in frame from the first base.

These data are taken from a study of early stage breast cancer tumors (dated by TCRdb to 2016 to 2017). As for the study more broadly: Of the roughly 15 invasive breast tumors, more than 9 were found to be estrogen receptor-positive, progesterone receptor-positive and HER2-negative. Of the roughly twelve ER+/PR+/HER2- tumors, eight were classified as invasive ductal carcinomas and four as invasive lobular carcinomas. On average, each sample got about 10-fold read coverage. A total of 2.5 million to 3 million templates, representing about 1.1 million unique clonotypes, were detected across all samples.

General study outcomes and caveats: Repertoires from blood resembled normal breast more closely than tumor, and using blood as a reference for each tissue separated tumor from normal in about 90% of the 16 patients. Because the cohort was small, analysis by tumor subtype was not possible. Enriched TCRB sequences shared across patients were mostly commonly generated sequences, unlikely to play an important role in the tumor microenvironment. Tumors showed around 2.5-fold higher T cell density and higher clonality than adjacent normal breast tissue. Chain pairing and functional markers such as CD4, CD8 and FOXP3 were not captured by bulk genomic DNA sequencing of unsorted cells.

Every sample was amplified as two independent genomic DNA replicates, using 0.5 ug for blood and approximately 1.4 ug for tumor or normal breast. Following the manufacturer's instructions, the ImmunoSeq Intro kit was used to carry out TCRB sequencing on genomic DNA. The multiplex PCR ran for roughly 31 cycles using proprietary primers and spike-in control sequences for absolute quantification. An 87-bp fragment spanning the CDR3 and flanking V and J genes was sequenced with single-end 150-bp reads. Seven samples, with two replicates for each sample, were multiplexed per lane of an Illumina MiSeq using version 3.0 chemistry. The original methods were these. Raw data were processed by the vendor's proprietary pipeline, with both replicates merged into one result per sample. A clonotype was defined as productive rearrangements that share the same V-gene family, CDR3 amino acid sequence and J-gene segment. Clonality was calculated as 1 minus the normalized Shannon entropy (Pielou evenness) of TCRB abundances. To estimate T cell density, the total number of templates was divided by the input cell count, which was inferred from how much DNA went in. Recon with default parameters was used to estimate total repertoire diversity and clonality. Tumor-enriched clonotypes were defined as having over 0.1% abundance in tumor and at least 32-fold higher abundance than in normal breast. As stored in TCRdb, this immuneACCESS dataset retains in-frame rearrangements with V and J assigned. A fraction of the clones does not appear; measured against another copy, unresolved V genes explain less than half of the discrepancy, and the remainder lacks a known reason. V, J and clone size derive from that table, while D and trimming were established from the DNA sequence. The sample table contains fewer than 80,000 clones; only one count was recorded for 80% of them. The ten biggest clones cover roughly 4.7% of the sample.

The chain was built from TRBV28 and TRBJ2-7; TRBD2 is possibly the D segment (6 matching bases). Input material: blood. The receptor comes from a person aged 40-50 years with breast cancer. The DNA reads as follows: TGTGCCAGCAGTCCCGGGGGTAGCAGGTTTTACGAGCAGTACTTC. This yields the protein CASSPGGSRFYEQYF. Extended through the reference TRBV28 and TRBJ2-7 proteins, this CDR3 yields the full variable domain: DVKVTQSSRYLVKRTGEKVFLECVQDMDHENMFWYRQDPGLGLRLIYFSYDVKMKEKGDIPEGYSVSREKKERFSLILESASTNQTSMYLCASSPGGSRFYEQYFGPGTRLTVT.